Below, 17 T cell receptor beta chains from the same sample are listed, as sequenced in a study of Ad26.COV2.S vaccination and SARS-CoV-2 variants. The sample's treatment: roughly 20 received Ad26.COV2.S at low or high dose, single or two shots; several received placebo; per-sample allocation not given. Sampling happened 63 days after the first vaccine or placebo injection. Only in-frame clones appear in the TCRdb table, and some are missing; sequencing was by immunoSEQ multiplex PCR. The repertoire includes approximately 340,000 clones, roughly 81% of them detected once, and 2.5% to 3.5% sits in the top ten. The sample here was peripheral blood, taken in a trial of Ad26.COV2.S vaccine versus placebo. All receptors come from a person aged 18-65 years who received the Ad26.COV2.S COVID-19 vaccine or a placebo.

The rearrangement joins TRBV2 to TRBJ1-2; D may be TRBD1 (5 bases). The ends were cut back, 4 bases at V and 1 base at J, with 7 bases in the middle. The CDR3 has 13 residues. From germline, CDR1 is SNHLY and CDR2 FYNNEI. The CDR3 DNA sequence: TGTGCCAGCAGTGTGGGGGGTAACTATGGCTACACCTTC. Protein: CASSVGGNYGYTF.

A remark on this clone: A much larger clone differs by one base, so this may be a read error. V and J are TRBV7-2 and TRBJ2-1; no clear D gene. Trimming removed 0 bases at V and 4 bases at J, with 1 base between. The germline CDR1 and CDR2 sequences are SGHTA and FQGNSA. There are 12 residues in the CDR3. The CDR3 coding sequence is TGTGCCAGCAGCTTAGCGTACAATGAGCAGTTCTTC. It is translated as CASSLAYNEQFF.

This chain joins TRBV11-2 and TRBJ2-3; a possible D gene is TRBD2 (7 bases). The CDR3 loop spans 16 amino acids. The germline V gene encodes CDR1 SGHAT and CDR2 FQNNGV. Trimming took off 5 bases at V and 0 bases at J, with 15 bases between the two ends. CDR3 DNA sequence: TGTGCCAGCAGCCGGCTGGGGGGGCTAAGCACAGATACGCAGTATTTT. As protein: CASSRLGGLSTDTQYF.

The chain is built from TRBV10-1 and TRBJ2-3; a weak D match, TRBD2 (6 bases). From germline, CDR1 is WNHNN and CDR2 SYGVQD (reference sequence). V shed 4 bases and J shed 8 bases, with 10 bases lying between them. This CDR3 is built from 12 residues. As DNA, the CDR3 is TGCGCCAGCAGTGCGGGGGAAGGTACGCAGTATTTT. Translation gives CASSAGEGTQYF.

The chain has TRBV7-9 and TRBJ2-1, with 7 nucleotides matching TRBD2. Germline trimming cut 1 base from V and 4 bases from J; bases unmatched to any gene: 13. The CDR3 covers 18 residues. Germline assignment: CDR1 SEHNR and CDR2 FQNEAQ (reference sequence). CDR3 sequence: CASSLVLAGEPIYNEQFF. The CDR3 DNA is TGTGCCAGCAGCTTAGTGTTGGCGGGAGAGCCTATTTACAATGAGCAGTTCTTC.

DNA for the CDR3: TGTGCCAGCAGCCAGGGAAGCCTGGGAACTGAAGCTTTCTTT. Its translation is CASSQGSLGTEAFF. V usage is TRBV6-5 and J usage is TRBJ1-1; TRBD1 might be the D (5 bases). The CDR3 totals 14 residues. Between the trimmed V and J ends, which lost 6 bases and 5 bases, there was a span of 16 bases. The germline CDR1 and CDR2 sequences are MNHEY and SVGAGI.

The gene calls are TRBV6-1 and TRBJ2-5; 11 bases are a match to TRBD1. In germline, CDR1 is MNHNS, CDR2 SASEGT. The CDR3 spans 17 residues. V was pared by 3 bases and J by 1 base, with 7 bases of the junction left unmatched. CDR3 nucleotides: TGTGCCAGCAGTGATTGGGACAGGGGGTTTGCCCAAGAGACCCAGTACTTC. It encodes CASSDWDRGFAQETQYF.

A few counts support this clone. The chain uses TRBV7-2 and TRBJ1-5, with 7 bases aligning to TRBD1. CDR1 SGHTA and CDR2 FQGNSA come from the germline V gene. After removal of 5 bases from V and 6 bases from J, the junction contained 13 bases not matched to a gene. The CDR3 has 16 amino acids. The CDR3 region is CASSLRVRDSLQPQHF. DNA of the CDR3: TGTGCCAGCAGCCTAAGGGTCCGGGACAGCCTTCAGCCCCAGCATTTT.

The chain joins TRBV10-1 to TRBJ2-1; 7 bases match TRBD2. Germline trimming cut 4 bases from V and 0 bases from J; bases unmatched to any gene: 9. The CDR3 covers 17 residues. Germline lookup yields CDR1 WNHNN and CDR2 SYGVQD (reference sequence). The CDR3 DNA reads as TGCGCCAGCAGTGGTAATTGGCGGGAGAGCTCCTACAATGAGCAGTTCTTC. Translated, it gives CASSGNWRESSYNEQFF.

This chain uses TRBV19 with TRBJ2-3; 7 positions match TRBD2. The CDR3 spans 16 residues. The germline V gene encodes CDR1 LNHDA and CDR2 SQIVND (reference sequence). V lost 3 bases, J lost 6 bases, and 12 bases stayed unmatched. This chain's CDR3 is CASSIGKTSSGDTQYF. CDR3 bases: TGTGCCAGTAGTATTGGGAAGACTAGCAGCGGGGATACGCAGTATTTT.

V and J are TRBV7-2 and TRBJ1-6; TRBD1 matches at 7 bases. The V and J ends lost 0 bases and 8 bases, in that order; junction bases with no gene match: 13. This CDR3 has 18 amino acids. CDR1 and CDR2 (germline): SGHTA, FQGNSA. Here the CDR3 DNA reads TGTGCCAGCAGCTTAGCGCTGTTAACAGGGGTTCCCTATTCACCCCTCCACTTT. This codes for CASSLALLTGVPYSPLHF.

The chain joins TRBV11-2 to TRBJ1-1; 7 nucleotides agree with TRBD1. V was pared by 6 bases and J by 6 bases, with 10 bases of the junction left unmatched. Germline-derived CDR1 and CDR2 are SGHAT and FQNNGV. The length of the CDR3 is 14 residues. CDR3 sequence reads: CASRFGGGLSEAFF. CDR3 bases: TGTGCCAGCAGGTTTGGAGGGGGCTTATCTGAAGCTTTCTTT.

The chain links TRBV27 to TRBJ2-1, with a tentative D call TRBD2 (6 bases). The V gene lost 5 bases and the J gene lost 9 bases, with 17 bases spanning the gap. CDR1 MNHEY and CDR2 SMNVEV come from the germline V gene (reference sequence). The CDR3 is 14 amino acids. CDR3 nucleotides: TGTGCCAGCAGTCCGGGCCCAACGCGGGGTGAGCAGTTCTTC. Its protein is CASSPGPTRGEQFF.

The chain has TRBV14 and TRBJ2-5, with no clear D. Trimming took off 3 bases at V and 5 bases at J, with 7 bases between the two ends. Germline CDR1 and CDR2: SGHDN and FVKESK. The CDR3 runs to 12 residues. The CDR3 sequence is CASSHLGETQYF. The CDR3 coding sequence is TGTGCCAGCAGCCACCTAGGGGAGACCCAGTACTTC.

V is TRBV6-1 and J is TRBJ1-3; 8 bases are shared with TRBD1. With V trimmed by 0 bases and J by 4 bases, 14 bases remained unmatched. Germline V lookup: CDR1 MNHNS, CDR2 SASEGT. This CDR3 has 19 residues. DNA for the CDR3: TGTGCCAGCAGTGAAGCCTTCGACAGGGGTTTCTCTTGGGGAAACACCATATATTTT. It specifies CASSEAFDRGFSWGNTIYF.

In its sample, this clone was seen once. The chain joins TRBV11-3 to TRBJ2-7; D unresolved. The CDR3 runs to 13 residues. The germline gives CDR1 SGHNT, CDR2 YENEEA. V lost 3 bases to trimming and J lost 3 bases, with 9 bases between them. The CDR3 spells CASSFHRIYEQYF. DNA of the CDR3: TGTGCCAGCAGCTTCCACAGAATCTACGAGCAGTACTTC.

This chain connects TRBV27 to TRBJ2-1; D perhaps matches TRBD2 (6 bases). This CDR3 comprises 15 residues. Trimming shortened V by 1 base and J by 4 bases, and 11 bases separated the two germline ends. Germline-derived CDR1 and CDR2 are MNHEY and SMNVEV (reference sequence). CDR3 amino acids: CASSLLGLQYNEQFF. As DNA, the CDR3 is TGTGCCAGCAGTTTATTGGGACTGCAATACAATGAGCAGTTCTTC.